What follows are 16 T cell receptor beta chains derived from one specimen sequenced in a study of OX40 agonist ivuxolimab in advanced cancers. The assay was immunoSEQ multiplex PCR, and TCRdb's table has in-frame clones only and misses some. Altogether just over 30,000 clones are present, about 90% being singletons, with the ten largest covering 20% to 30%. This specimen consisted of CD4+ or CD8+ T cells sorted from blood, obtained in a trial of the OX40 agonist ivuxolimab. Receptors were obtained from an adult with an advanced solid tumor such as melanoma, head and neck, liver or kidney cancer.

The genes are TRBV14 and TRBJ1-6; TRBD1 aligns across 7 bases. This CDR3 is built from 15 residues. Germline assignment: CDR1 SGHDN and CDR2 FVKESK. With V trimmed by 6 bases and J by 0 bases, 2 bases remained unmatched. This CDR3 is CASRQGSSYNSPLHF. The CDR3 nucleotides read TGTGCCAGCAGACAGGGGTCCTCCTATAATTCACCCCTCCACTTT.

This clone appeared a single time. This chain uses TRBV11-3 with TRBJ2-7; tentatively, D is TRBD2 (6 bases). V was clipped by 6 bases and J by 6 bases, with 18 bases between them. Germline V gives CDR1 SGHNT, CDR2 YENEEA. This CDR3 spans 14 amino acids. The CDR3 protein is CASSYLGGATEQYF. CDR3 bases: TGTGCCAGCAGTTACTTGGGGGGAGCTACCGAGCAGTACTTC.

V usage is TRBV28 and J usage is TRBJ1-4; 10 bases agree with TRBD1. The CDR3 contains 13 residues. Germline assignment: CDR1 MDHEN and CDR2 SYDVKM. With V trimmed by 3 bases and J by 17 bases, 9 bases remained unmatched. In DNA, the CDR3 is TGTGCCAGCAGTTTTCTGCGACAGGGGGCGAATTTTTTT. It is translated as CASSFLRQGANFF.

This rearrangement joins TRBV21-1 to TRBJ1-6; the D call in the table, TRBD1, was not verified against the DNA. TRBV21-1 is flagged as a pseudogene. The CDR3 consists of 20 residues. CDR3 protein: CASSLDLNRDWSSYNSPLHF. The CDR3 region has the DNA TGTGCCAGCAGCCTCGACCTTAACAGGGATTGGAGCTCCTATAATTCACCCCTCCACTTT.

The chain carries TRBV18 and TRBJ1-2; D is ambiguous. This CDR3 region has 14 residues. Germline V CDR1 and CDR2: KGHSH, LQKENI. The V gene lost 1 base and the J gene lost 6 bases, with 12 bases spanning the gap. The CDR3 coding sequence is TGTGCCAGCTCACCACGGGAGGGTCTCCATGGCTACACCTTC. Protein: CASSPREGLHGYTF.

This sequence joins TRBV6-5 and TRBJ2-7; possibly TRBD2 for D (5 bases). The V end was cut by 8 bases, the J end by 2 bases, with 13 bases between. Germline-derived CDR1 and CDR2 are MNHEY and SVGAGI. This CDR3 is built from 13 residues. CDR3 sequence: CASQREGTYEQYF. DNA for the CDR3: TGTGCCAGCCAGAGGGAAGGGACCTACGAGCAGTACTTC.

The chain is built from TRBV5-4 and TRBJ2-1; no firm D call. Germline assignment: CDR1 SGHNT and CDR2 YYREEE (reference sequence). V was trimmed by 0 bases and J by 6 bases, leaving 7 bases between them. This CDR3 contains 13 residues. In DNA, the CDR3 is TGTGCCAGCAGCTTGGGGAGCACCAATGAGCAGTTCTTC. It codes for CASSLGSTNEQFF. The full variable domain, rest sourced from reference TRBV5-4 and TRBJ2-1, is ETGVTQSPTHLIKTRGQQVTLRCSSQSGHNTVSWYQQALGQGPQFIFQYYREEENGRGNFPPRFSGLQFPNYSSELNVNALELDDSALYLCASSLGSTNEQFFGPGTRLTVL.

The chain has TRBV6-1 and TRBJ2-4; the D gene is possibly TRBD1 (6 bases). In germline, CDR1 is MNHNS, CDR2 SASEGT. V lost 4 bases, J lost 3 bases, and 16 bases lay in between. The CDR3 length is 16 residues. DNA for the CDR3: TGTGCCAGCAGTGTCGATGGGGGCGGCGGCAAAAACATTCAGTACTTC. Translation: CASSVDGGGGKNIQYF.

The CDR3 DNA reads as TGTGCCAGCAGCTCTCCGGGACAGGGTTCCGAGCAGTACTTC. This sequence encodes CASSSPGQGSEQYF. The rearrangement joins TRBV7-6 to TRBJ2-7; 9 bases are shared with TRBD1. CDR3 length equals 14 residues. In germline, CDR1 is SGHVS, CDR2 FNYEAQ. V shed 4 bases, J shed 6 bases, and the junction held 7 bases outside the gene matches.

V and J are TRBV11-3 and TRBJ2-5; 10 nucleotides line up with TRBD2. The CDR3 is 15 residues long. Germline V CDR1 and CDR2: SGHNT, YENEEA. After removal of 1 base from V and 1 base from J, the junction contained 0 bases not matched to a gene. The CDR3 protein is CASSLGTSGQETQYF. For the CDR3, the DNA is TGTGCCAGCAGCTTAGGGACTAGCGGCCAAGAGACCCAGTACTTC.

This chain links TRBV27 with TRBJ2-1; TRBD2 matches at 10 bases. Per germline, CDR1 MNHEY and CDR2 SMNVEV (reference sequence). V shed 8 bases, J shed 0 bases, and the junction held 16 bases outside the gene matches. The CDR3 runs to 19 residues. The CDR3 coding sequence is TGTGCCAGCTCCTGGCGGCTAGCGGGAGCGACGAGCTCCTACAATGAGCAGTTCTTC. Translated: CASSWRLAGATSSYNEQFF.

This sequence joins TRBV10-2 and TRBJ2-1, with a tentative D call TRBD2 (6 bases). V was pared by 6 bases and J by 2 bases, with 11 bases between. The CDR3 length is 14 residues. The germline V gene has CDR1 WSHSY and CDR2 SAAADI. The CDR3 DNA reads as TGCGCCAGCAGGGTCGGAGGGCCCTACAATGAGCAGTTCTTC. It is translated as CASRVGGPYNEQFF.

CDR3 DNA sequence: TGCAGCGTTGAAGATCGGCTAGCGGGAGGGCGAAGCGGGGAGCTGTTTTTT. Amino acids: CSVEDRLAGGRSGELFF. The chain has TRBV29-1 and TRBJ2-2; 12 bases align to TRBD2. The ends lost 0 bases at V and 7 bases at J; junction bases unmatched: 9. Germline CDR1 SQVTM, CDR2 ANQGSEA. The CDR3 consists of 17 residues.

The chain has TRBV5-1 and TRBJ2-1, with TRBD2 identical over 10 bases. With 4 bases clipped from V and 7 bases from J, the junction kept 11 bases outside the gene matches. Germline V gene lookup returns CDR1 SGHRS and CDR2 YFSETQ. The CDR3 spans 16 residues. The CDR3 nucleotides are TGCGCCAGCAGCGGGGGCCTAGCGGGAGTTTGGAATGAGCAGTTCTTC. This codes for CASSGGLAGVWNEQFF.

J is TRBJ1-1 and V is TRBV6-1; 10 nucleotides align to TRBD1. This CDR3 contains 15 residues. Germline loops: CDR1 MNHNS, CDR2 SASEGT. Trimming at V came to 7 bases and at J to 1 base, leaving 6 bases not matched to a gene. Written as DNA, the CDR3 is TGTGCCAGCACCTTTGGGACAGGGGCGAACACTGAAGCTTTCTTT. It yields the protein CASTFGTGANTEAFF.

This chain uses TRBV11-1 with TRBJ2-2, with 7 bases lining up with TRBD2. Germline V CDR1 and CDR2: SGHAT, FQDESV (reference sequence). The CDR3 consists of 19 residues. V lost 3 bases to trimming and J lost 3 bases; unmatched junction nucleotides: 16. CDR3: CASSLSLWGGSSDTGELFF. Written as DNA, the CDR3 is TGTGCCAGCAGCTTGTCCCTCTGGGGCGGGAGTTCTGACACCGGGGAGCTGTTTTTT.